The subject of this entry is one TCR beta chain. Its antigen is still unknown. The record originates from a study of OX40 agonist ivuxolimab in advanced cancers. Study-level results: Clonal expansion by week 6 occurred in CD4+ and CD8+ blood T cells (at 0.1 to 3.0 mg/kg). The average count of expanded clones was higher among CD8+ T cells than among CD4+.

Profiled with immunoSEQ multiplex PCR; TCRdb holds only in-frame clones, not every one. The sample has 25,000 to 35,000 clones, 86% seen once. Autoimmune disease history or systemic immunosuppression led to patient exclusion. V was pared by 0 bases and J by 4 bases, with 10 bases of the junction left unmatched. CDR1 and CDR2 from the germline V gene are KGHSH and LQKENI. CDR3 length: 17 residues. The receptor was derived from an adult with an advanced solid tumor such as melanoma, head and neck, liver or kidney cancer. V is TRBV18 and J is TRBJ2-5; 8 bases are a match to TRBD2. The sequences come from CD4+ or CD8+ T cells sorted from blood, collected in a trial of the OX40 agonist ivuxolimab. CDR3 sequence: CASSPPTGGAGGETQYF. The CDR3 DNA sequence: TGTGCCAGCTCACCACCGACCGGGGGGGCCGGGGGAGAGACCCAGTACTTC.